What follows is one TCR beta chain and its context. The data were produced by immunoSEQ multiplex PCR, yet TCRdb's version contains in-frame clones alone and is incomplete. The table shows approximately 150,000 clones, with just over 85% occurring only once. Germline assignment: CDR1 SGHNT and CDR2 YENEEA. The CDR3 consists of 14 residues. V lost 5 bases and J lost 4; bases outside the gene matches: 0. The record originates from a study of T cell responses to AZD1222 COVID-19 vaccine. The source material was peripheral blood, sampled 28 days after the second AZD1222 dose. This TCR was sampled from an adult who received the AZD1222 COVID-19 vaccine. The rearrangement joins TRBV11-3 to TRBJ2-1, with 12 bases identical to TRBD2. The CDR3 sequence is CASSLAGGYNEQFF. DNA of the CDR3: TGTGCCAGCAGCCTAGCGGGAGGGTACAATGAGCAGTTCTTC.